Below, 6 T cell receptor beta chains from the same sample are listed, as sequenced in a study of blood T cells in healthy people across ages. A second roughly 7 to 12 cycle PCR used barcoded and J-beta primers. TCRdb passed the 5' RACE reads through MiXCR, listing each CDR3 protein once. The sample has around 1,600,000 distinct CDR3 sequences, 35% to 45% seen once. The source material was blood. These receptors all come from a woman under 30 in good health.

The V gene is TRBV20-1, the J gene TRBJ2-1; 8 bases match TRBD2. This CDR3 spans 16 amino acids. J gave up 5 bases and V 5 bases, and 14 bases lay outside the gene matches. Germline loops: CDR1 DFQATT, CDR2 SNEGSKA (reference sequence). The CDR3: CSAGIGGAVLHNEQFF. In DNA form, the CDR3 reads TGCAGTGCTGGAATCGGGGGGGCGGTCCTCCACAATGAGCAGTTCTTC.

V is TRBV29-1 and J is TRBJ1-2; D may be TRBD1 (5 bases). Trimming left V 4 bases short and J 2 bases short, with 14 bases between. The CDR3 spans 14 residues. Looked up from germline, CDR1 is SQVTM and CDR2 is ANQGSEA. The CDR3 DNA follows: TGCAGCGTTGCTCGCACGACAGAGAACTATGGCTACACCTTC. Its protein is CSVARTTENYGYTF.

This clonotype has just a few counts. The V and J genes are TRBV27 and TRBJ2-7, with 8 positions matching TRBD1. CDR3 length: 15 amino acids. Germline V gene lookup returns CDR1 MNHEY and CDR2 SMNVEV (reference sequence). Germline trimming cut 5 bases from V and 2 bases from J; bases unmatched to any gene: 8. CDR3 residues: CASSPSGQVTYEQYF. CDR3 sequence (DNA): TGTGCCAGCAGTCCTTCGGGACAGGTCACCTACGAGCAGTACTTC.

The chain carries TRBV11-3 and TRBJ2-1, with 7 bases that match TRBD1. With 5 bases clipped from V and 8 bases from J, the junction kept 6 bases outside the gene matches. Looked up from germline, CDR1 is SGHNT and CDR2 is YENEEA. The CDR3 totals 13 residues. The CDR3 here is CASSDDRAHEQFF. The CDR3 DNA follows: TGTGCCAGCAGCGACGACAGGGCTCATGAGCAGTTCTTC.

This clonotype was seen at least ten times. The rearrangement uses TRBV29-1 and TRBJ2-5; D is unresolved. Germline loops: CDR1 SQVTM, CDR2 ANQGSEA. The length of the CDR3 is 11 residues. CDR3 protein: CSCNGQETQYF. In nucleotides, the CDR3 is TGCAGTTGTAACGGCCAAGAGACCCAGTACTTC.

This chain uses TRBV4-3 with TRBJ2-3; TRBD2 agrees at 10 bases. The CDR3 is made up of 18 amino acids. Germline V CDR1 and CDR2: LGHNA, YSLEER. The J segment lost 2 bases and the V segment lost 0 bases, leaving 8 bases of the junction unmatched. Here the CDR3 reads CASSQEIAGGFFTDTQYF. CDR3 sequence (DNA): TGCGCCAGCAGCCAAGAAATAGCGGGGGGCTTTTTCACAGATACGCAGTATTTT.